The 27 T cell receptor beta chains below come from one sample, sequenced in a study of blood T cell repertoires in COVID-19. The data were produced by immunoSEQ multiplex PCR, yet TCRdb's version contains in-frame clones alone and is incomplete. The sample holds about 310,000 clones, approximately 90% seen once. The material sequenced was PBMCs or T cells enriched from blood (not recorded which). The receptors were sampled from a woman aged 40 to 50 who had recovered from COVID-19.

This rearrangement joins TRBV2 to TRBJ2-7, with D maybe TRBD2 (6 bases). The CDR3 has 15 amino acids. CDR1 and CDR2 from the germline V gene are SNHLY and FYNNEI. With 0 bases removed from V and 6 bases from J, the gap between germline ends came to 15 bases. CDR3 in amino acids: CASSEAGGSRAEQYF. CDR3 nucleotides: TGTGCCAGCAGTGAAGCGGGGGGTAGCAGAGCCGAGCAGTACTTC.

This clone was detected only once. The chain is built from TRBV7-9 and TRBJ1-4, with 11 positions matching TRBD1. V shed 4 bases, J shed 2 bases, and the junction held 9 bases outside the gene matches. Germline lookup yields CDR1 SEHNR and CDR2 FQNEAQ (reference sequence). The CDR3 consists of 18 residues. CDR3 region: CASSSRDRGVDTNEKLFF. The CDR3 DNA is TGTGCCAGCAGCTCCCGGGACAGGGGGGTGGATACTAATGAAAAACTGTTTTTT.

This chain uses TRBV10-3 with TRBJ2-3; a weak D match, TRBD2 (6 bases). V was shortened by 6 bases and J by 8 bases, with 18 bases between the two germline ends. CDR1 and CDR2 from the germline V gene are ENHRY and SYGVKD. This CDR3 is 14 amino acids long. This CDR3 is CAIREQEPAGTQYF. The CDR3 region has the DNA TGTGCCATCAGGGAACAGGAACCAGCGGGTACGCAGTATTTT.

As concerns this clone: Other nucleotide sequences from this sample produce the same CDR3. The V call is TRBV28, the J call TRBJ1-1; D remains unclear. CDR3 size: 13 residues. Germline CDR1 is MDHEN and CDR2 is SYDVKM. The V end lost 4 bases, the J end lost 3 bases, and 9 bases lay between the germline ends. CDR3 sequence (DNA): TGTGCCAGCAGTTCTGCAGGTTACACTGAAGCTTTCTTT. As protein: CASSSAGYTEAFF.

CDR3 sequence reads: CASSPPEGKLFF. CDR3 coding DNA: TGTGCCAGCTCACCACCGGAGGGTAAACTGTTTTTT. The chain has TRBV18 and TRBJ1-4; D uncertain. V lost 0 bases to trimming and J lost 11 bases, with 7 bases between them. The CDR3 runs to 12 residues. Germline CDR1 reads KGHSH; CDR2 reads LQKENI.

There are a few counts of this clone. V usage is TRBV28 and J usage is TRBJ2-1, with 16 bases that match TRBD2. V gave up 8 bases and J gave up 7 bases; unmatched junction bases: 11. The CDR3 is 17 residues long. Germline lookup yields CDR1 MDHEN and CDR2 SYDVKM. The CDR3 nucleotides read TGTGCCAGCTGGACCCCGGGACTAGCGGGGGGGAGGAATGAGCAGTTCTTC. It translates to CASWTPGLAGGRNEQFF.

Notes on this clone: Other nucleotide sequences in the sample specify the same CDR3. The chain carries TRBV18 and TRBJ1-1; the match to TRBD1 covers 7 bases. The CDR3 has 14 amino acids. CDR1 is KGHSH, CDR2 LQKENI, per germline. After removal of 2 bases from V and 1 base from J, the junction contained 1 base not matched to a gene. The chain's CDR3 is CASSPSGGNTEAFF. The CDR3, as DNA: TGTGCCAGCTCACCATCAGGGGGGAACACTGAAGCTTTCTTT.

This rearrangement joins TRBV5-6 to TRBJ1-1, with D unresolved. The CDR3 is made up of 12 amino acids. Germline V CDR1 and CDR2: SGHDT, YYEEEE. V lost 0 bases and J 7 bases, leaving 7 bases between the germline ends. The CDR3 DNA follows: TGTGCCAGCAGCTTGGGCGGACTTGAAGCTTTCTTT. This translates into CASSLGGLEAFF.

Comments on this clone: A junction end diverges from the germline sequence, so it may reflect a read error. V usage is TRBV7-7 and J usage is TRBJ1-1; D is unclear. CDR3 length: 13 residues. In germline, CDR1 is SSHAT, CDR2 FNYEAQ (reference sequence). The CDR3 region is CASSSVPGTEAFF. The CDR3, as DNA: TGTGCTAGCAGCTCAGTACCGGGAACTGAAGCTTTCTTT.

The CDR3 nucleotides are TGTGCCAGCAGCCCCAGGGATAAGGCATCCCTCCACTTT. This encodes CASSPRDKASLHF. The chain carries TRBV6-5 and TRBJ1-6; the D gene is possibly TRBD1 (5 bases). This CDR3 has 13 residues. Germline V lookup: CDR1 MNHEY, CDR2 SVGAGI. Trimming left V 6 bases short and J 14 bases short, with 17 bases between.

The CDR3 here is CASSSVQETQYF. Here the CDR3 DNA reads TGTGCCAGCTCTAGCGTTCAAGAGACCCAGTACTTC. The chain is built from TRBV28 and TRBJ2-5; tentatively, D is TRBD2 (6 bases). V lost 8 bases, J lost 2 bases, and 9 bases lay in between. This CDR3 contains 12 residues. The germline gives CDR1 MDHEN, CDR2 SYDVKM. The full variable domain, with the rest looked up from reference TRBV28 and TRBJ2-5, is DVKVTQSSRYLVKRTGEKVFLECVQDMDHENMFWYRQDPGLGLRLIYFSYDVKMKEKGDIPEGYSVSREKKERFSLILESASTNQTSMYLCASSSVQETQYFGPGTRLLVL.

The chain recombines TRBV30 with TRBJ2-7, with a possible D match to TRBD1 (6 bases). V lost 1 base, J lost 2 bases, and 12 bases lay in between. Germline V gene lookup returns CDR1 GTSNPN and CDR2 SVGIG (reference sequence). CDR3 length equals 14 residues. CDR3 residues: CAWSGDQGTYEQYF. In DNA, the CDR3 is TGTGCCTGGAGTGGGGATCAGGGGACCTACGAGCAGTACTTC.

This chain joins TRBV4-1 and TRBJ2-1, with D possibly being TRBD2 (5 bases). The CDR3 length is 14 residues. V was trimmed by 4 bases and J by 3 bases, leaving 10 bases between them. Per germline, CDR1 MGHRA and CDR2 YSYEKL. Written as DNA, the CDR3 is TGCGCCAGCAGCCCCCGCGGACTCTACAATGAGCAGTTCTTC. Its protein is CASSPRGLYNEQFF.

This clone was picked up one time. This chain joins TRBV28 and TRBJ1-2; no clear D. Trimming took 5 bases from V and 8 from J, leaving 12 bases between them. Per germline, CDR1 MDHEN and CDR2 SYDVKM. The CDR3 has 12 amino acids. CDR3 DNA sequence: TGTGCCAGCAGTAAGCGGCCTTTAGGCTACACCTTC. Its protein is CASSKRPLGYTF.

V is TRBV2 and J is TRBJ1-2, with 8 bases identical to TRBD1. V shed 5 bases, J shed 0 bases, and the junction held 5 bases outside the gene matches. This CDR3 comprises 15 residues. Looked up from germline, CDR1 is SNHLY and CDR2 is FYNNEI. This CDR3 reads CASSPGQGTNYGYTF. Written as DNA, the CDR3 is TGTGCCAGCAGTCCAGGACAGGGCACTAACTATGGCTACACCTTC.

The chain couples TRBV5-1 to TRBJ2-5; 11 nucleotides align to TRBD2. CDR3 length: 15 residues. Unmatched junction bases numbered 9, after V lost 7 bases and J lost 4 bases. Germline CDR1 SGHRS, CDR2 YFSETQ. This CDR3 reads CASGLAGGLGETQYF. The CDR3 DNA follows: TGCGCCAGCGGATTAGCGGGGGGGCTGGGAGAGACCCAGTACTTC.

The DNA of the CDR3 is TGTGCCAGCAGCTTAATGGCGGGAGGCTCCTACAATGAGCAGTTCTTC. It specifies CASSLMAGGSYNEQFF. The gene calls are TRBV7-9 and TRBJ2-1, with 8 positions matching TRBD2. V shed 2 bases, J shed 0 bases, and the junction held 3 bases outside the gene matches. Germline-derived CDR1 and CDR2 are SEHNR and FQNEAQ (reference sequence). The CDR3 totals 16 residues.

V usage is TRBV9 and J usage is TRBJ2-4, with D maybe TRBD1 (5 bases). Deletions cut 3 bases from V and 8 bases from J, with 12 bases between. CDR1 and CDR2 from the germline V gene are SGDLS and YYNGEE. The CDR3 runs to 13 residues. CDR3 amino acids: CASSGQRRDIQYF. CDR3 nucleotides: TGTGCCAGCAGCGGACAGAGAAGGGACATTCAGTACTTC.

The CDR3: CASSLRLLNEQFF. The CDR3 coding sequence is TGCGCCAGCAGCTTGAGACTACTCAATGAGCAGTTCTTC. The gene calls are TRBV5-1 and TRBJ2-1; a possible D gene is TRBD2 (5 bases). The germline gives CDR1 SGHRS, CDR2 YFSETQ. The CDR3 length is 13 residues. The germline V and J ends were trimmed by 1 base and 6 bases, with 8 bases remaining between them. The whole variable domain, filled in from reference TRBV5-1 and TRBJ2-1, reads KAGVTQTPRYLIKTRGQQVTLSCSPISGHRSVSWYQQTPGQGLQFLFEYFSETQRNKGNFPGRFSGRQFSNSRSEMNVSTLELGDSALYLCASSLRLLNEQFFGPGTRLTVL.

This clone occurred once. The V call is TRBV21-1, the J call TRBJ2-1; the D call TRBD2 from the table was never checked on the DNA. TRBV21-1 is assigned pseudogene status. This CDR3 region has 15 residues. The CDR3 here is CASSKGPGLGNEQFF. CDR3 coding DNA: TGTGCCAGCAGCAAAGGTCCGGGTCTTGGGAATGAGCAGTTCTTC.

This rearrangement joins TRBV30 to TRBJ2-7; no clear D gene. The V gene lost 2 bases and the J gene lost 6 bases, with 8 bases spanning the gap. CDR1 and CDR2 from the germline V gene are GTSNPN and SVGIG (reference sequence). The CDR3 loop spans 11 amino acids. CDR3 amino acids: CAWSLNGEQYF. The CDR3 region has the DNA TGTGCCTGGAGTTTGAACGGCGAGCAGTACTTC.

V usage is TRBV19 and J usage is TRBJ1-5; 9 bases line up with TRBD1. Looked up from germline, CDR1 is LNHDA and CDR2 is SQIVND (reference sequence). J was trimmed by 5 bases and V by 2 bases; bases with no gene match: 1. CDR3 length equals 14 residues. In nucleotides, the CDR3 is TGTGCCAGTAGTATAAGGACAGGGGATCAGCCCCAGCATTTT. Protein sequence: CASSIRTGDQPQHF.

This sequence joins TRBV9 and TRBJ1-1; D is ambiguous. V lost 4 bases, J lost 0 bases, and 7 bases lay in between. Germline-derived CDR1 and CDR2 are SGDLS and YYNGEE. This CDR3 has 13 amino acids. The CDR3 region has the DNA TGTGCCAGCAGCACTCACCTGAACACTGAAGCTTTCTTT. Amino acids: CASSTHLNTEAFF.

V usage is TRBV5-1 and J usage is TRBJ1-2; D may be TRBD1 (6 bases). V lost 1 base to trimming and J lost 1 base, with 17 bases between them. The length of the CDR3 is 17 residues. CDR1 is SGHRS and CDR2 is YFSETQ in the germline V gene. This CDR3 is CASSLTPKDSFNYGYTF. The CDR3 region has the DNA TGCGCCAGCAGCTTGACTCCGAAGGACAGCTTTAACTATGGCTACACCTTC. Full variable domain (outside the CDR3, taken from reference TRBV5-1 and TRBJ1-2): KAGVTQTPRYLIKTRGQQVTLSCSPISGHRSVSWYQQTPGQGLQFLFEYFSETQRNKGNFPGRFSGRQFSNSRSEMNVSTLELGDSALYLCASSLTPKDSFNYGYTFGSGTRLTVV.

The gene calls are TRBV11-3 and TRBJ2-5, with 8 bases fitting TRBD2. The CDR3 sequence is 17 residues long. The V and J ends lost 5 bases and 1 base, in that order; junction bases with no gene match: 12. Per germline, CDR1 SGHNT and CDR2 YENEEA. In nucleotides, the CDR3 is TGTGCCAGCAGCCACACCGGGCTAGCGGGCCCCCAAGAGACCCAGTACTTC. This translates into CASSHTGLAGPQETQYF. Based on the CDR3 plus reference TRBV11-3 and TRBJ2-5, the full variable domain is EAGVVQSPRYKIIEKKQPVAFWCNPISGHNTLYWYLQNLGQGPELLIRYENEEAVDDSQLPKDRFSAERLKGVDSTLKIQPAELGDSAVYLCASSHTGLAGPQETQYFGPGTRLLVL.

The chain is built from TRBV28 and TRBJ1-5; 7 positions match TRBD1. With 4 bases clipped from V and 5 bases from J, the junction kept 8 bases outside the gene matches. The V gene's germline CDR1 is MDHEN and CDR2 SYDVKM. This CDR3 is built from 15 residues. CDR3 DNA sequence: TGTGCCAGCAGTTCCCGCGACAGGGTTGATCAGCCCCAGCATTTT. Translated, it gives CASSSRDRVDQPQHF.

The chain has TRBV30 and TRBJ1-4, with 7 bases matching TRBD1. CDR1 GTSNPN and CDR2 SVGIG come from the germline V gene (reference sequence). Trimming took 1 base from V and 4 from J; bases not matched to a gene: 6. The CDR3 consists of 15 residues. The CDR3 loop reads CAWSGDSYLNEKLFF. The CDR3 DNA reads as TGTGCCTGGAGTGGGGACAGCTATCTTAATGAAAAACTGTTTTTT.